Each of the 20 T cell receptor beta chains below was sequenced from the same sample in a study of T cells in Graves' hyperthyroidism and ophthalmopathy. Regions amplified from RNA transcripts were the TCR beta CDR3 regions. The TCR CDR3 was amplified in a first-round RT-PCR using the HTBI primer set. TCRdb called the multiplex PCR reads again in MiXCR, with one record for every CDR3 protein. The data show hundreds of thousands of distinct CDR3 sequences, with over 15% seen just once and around 17% held by the top ten. The material sequenced was blood. The source of these receptors is a young woman with Graves' ophthalmopathy.

This clonotype showed up just once. The chain is built from TRBV27 and TRBJ1-2; 7 bases fit TRBD1. Germline lookup yields CDR1 MNHEY and CDR2 SMNVEV (reference sequence). The CDR3 runs 15 residues. J lost 4 bases, V lost 6 bases, and 11 bases had no gene match. The CDR3 reads CASSPDRAYGYGYTF. CDR3 nucleotide sequence: TGTGCCAGCAGCCCCGACAGGGCTTACGGCTATGGCTACACCTTC.

This clonotype was found many times. The chain has TRBV3-1 and TRBJ2-1, with D unclear. Trimming took 0 bases from V and 7 from J, leaving 7 bases between them. Germline CDR1 reads LGHDT; CDR2 reads YNNKEL (reference sequence). The CDR3 covers 13 residues. The CDR3 spells CASSQDHPNEQFF. DNA of the CDR3: TGTGCCAGCAGCCAAGACCATCCTAATGAGCAGTTCTTC.

This clonotype was found many times. The chain employs TRBV7-8 and TRBJ2-2, with 11 bases fitting TRBD2. Germline trimming cut 5 bases from V and 6 bases from J; bases unmatched to any gene: 5. The CDR3 covers 15 residues. In germline, CDR1 is SGHVS, CDR2 FQNEAQ. The CDR3 sequence is CASSKGLAGAGELFF. Here the CDR3 DNA reads TGTGCCAGCAGCAAAGGACTAGCGGGCGCCGGGGAGCTGTTTTTT.

This clonotype was picked up many times. V gene TRBV5-8 combines with J gene TRBJ1-1; maybe TRBD1 (5 bases). CDR1 is SGHTS and CDR2 is YDEGEE in the germline V gene. This CDR3 contains 14 residues. The V and J ends lost 5 bases and 2 bases respectively, with 13 bases between them. The CDR3 is CASRRVGVNTEAFF. The CDR3 nucleotides are TGTGCCAGCAGGCGTGTAGGGGTCAACACTGAAGCTTTCTTT.

The chain combines TRBV20-1 with TRBJ2-7; D might be TRBD1 (6 bases). The CDR3 runs 17 residues. Trimming took 0 bases from V and 2 from J, leaving 20 bases between them. In germline, CDR1 is DFQATT, CDR2 SNEGSKA (reference sequence). The CDR3 sequence is CSAREFPPQGTPYEQYF. The DNA of the CDR3 is TGCAGTGCTAGAGAGTTCCCTCCTCAGGGGACCCCCTACGAGCAGTACTTC.

The V gene is TRBV12-3 or TRBV12-4, the J gene TRBJ1-1, with 7 bases matching TRBD1. The ends lost 7 bases at V and 0 bases at J; junction bases unmatched: 8. The CDR3 consists of 15 residues. DNA for the CDR3: TGTGCCAGCAAAGAACAGGGGACCATGAACACTGAAGCTTTCTTT. Translation: CASKEQGTMNTEAFF.

This clonotype was seen at least ten times. The chain is built from TRBV7-8 and TRBJ1-1, with D possibly being TRBD1 (5 bases). Deletions cut 5 bases from V and 4 bases from J, with 20 bases between. This CDR3 has 16 residues. Germline V gives CDR1 SGHVS, CDR2 FQNEAQ. The CDR3 DNA is TGTGCCAGCAGCCCGTTACAGGCGTCGGACGTCACTGAAGCTTTCTTT. Residues: CASSPLQASDVTEAFF.

Turning to this clonotype: It may be a read error: a sequence one base away is much more abundant. This chain joins TRBV7-2 and TRBJ2-5, with 9 bases identical to TRBD1. With 5 bases clipped from V and 5 bases from J, the junction kept 6 bases outside the gene matches. The germline V gene encodes CDR1 SGHTA and CDR2 FQGNSA. The CDR3 is made up of 14 amino acids. CDR3 residues: CASSRQGGGETQYF. DNA for the CDR3: TGTGCCAGCAGCCGACAGGGGGGGGGGGAGACCCAGTACTTC.

The genes are TRBV30 and TRBJ1-2, with D possibly TRBD1 on 6 matching bases. The CDR3 spans 13 residues. Trimming took 3 bases from V and 3 from J, leaving 11 bases between them. The germline V gene encodes CDR1 GTSNPN and CDR2 SVGIG (reference sequence). The DNA of the CDR3 is TGTGCCTGGAGCATAACAGGGCACTATGGCTACACCTTC. It codes for CAWSITGHYGYTF.

The chain recombines TRBV7-9 with TRBJ1-1, with 7 bases lining up with TRBD1. V shed 5 bases, J shed 0 bases, and the junction held 9 bases outside the gene matches. This CDR3 contains 16 residues. In germline, CDR1 is SEHNR, CDR2 FQNEAQ (reference sequence). The CDR3 bases are TGTGCCAGCAGCGCCCGGGACAGCCCCATGAACACTGAAGCTTTCTTT. Its translation is CASSARDSPMNTEAFF.

At least ten counts were recorded for this clonotype. The rearrangement uses TRBV25-1 and TRBJ1-1, with TRBD1 matching over 8 bases. The CDR3 has 14 residues. Germline-derived CDR1 and CDR2 are MGHDK and SYGVNS. V trimming: 6 bases; J trimming: 1 base; junction bases outside the gene matches: 4. The CDR3 sequence: CASSDTGGNTEAFF. CDR3 DNA sequence: TGTGCCAGCAGCGACACAGGGGGGAACACTGAAGCTTTCTTT.

Many counts were recorded for this clonotype. A read error may produce the germline difference seen at one junction end. V and J are TRBV27 and TRBJ1-3; 9 nucleotides match TRBD1. This CDR3 spans 17 amino acids. The germline gives CDR1 MNHEY, CDR2 SMNVEV (reference sequence). The chain's CDR3 is CASSISTGTGIGNTIYF. The CDR3 nucleotides are TGTGCCAGCAGTATATCCACCGGGACAGGGATAGGAAACACCATATATTTT.

This clonotype was detected only a few times. The V gene is TRBV6-5, the J gene TRBJ2-2, with unresolved D. This CDR3 has 15 residues. CDR1 is MNHEY and CDR2 is SVGAGI in the germline V gene. The V end lost 0 bases, the J end lost 0 bases, and 5 bases lay between the germline ends. CDR3: CASSYSGPNTGELFF. CDR3 nucleotide sequence: TGTGCCAGCAGTTACTCTGGCCCGAACACCGGGGAGCTGTTTTTT.

Many counts were recorded for this clonotype. The rearrangement uses TRBV27 and TRBJ1-5, with D tentatively TRBD1 (6 bases). The CDR3 is 18 residues long. CDR1 and CDR2 from the germline V gene are MNHEY and SMNVEV (reference sequence). V lost 5 bases to trimming and J lost 0 bases, with 20 bases between them. CDR3 loop: CASSLRQEPLYSNQPQHF. CDR3 DNA sequence: TGTGCCAGCAGTCTGAGACAGGAGCCCCTCTATAGCAATCAGCCCCAGCATTTT.

The genes are TRBV5-6 and TRBJ1-1; tentative D call: TRBD1 (5 bases). CDR1 and CDR2 from the germline V gene are SGHDT and YYEEEE. The V gene lost 2 bases and the J gene lost 3 bases, with 14 bases spanning the gap. The CDR3 length is 15 residues. DNA of the CDR3: TGTGCCAGCAGCTTCTCCGACGGGGGAGACACTGAAGCTTTCTTT. Protein product: CASSFSDGGDTEAFF.

The chain has TRBV20-1 and TRBJ2-2; D is perhaps TRBD1 (6 bases). The CDR3 length is 15 residues. Trimming left V 2 bases short and J 7 bases short, with 17 bases between. Per germline, CDR1 DFQATT and CDR2 SNEGSKA (reference sequence). This CDR3 is CSARKTDRGRGELFF. The CDR3 DNA reads TGCAGTGCTAGAAAAACGGACAGAGGACGCGGGGAGCTGTTTTTT.

The chain links TRBV6-5 to TRBJ1-2, with D possibly matching TRBD1 (6 bases). Trimming cost V 3 bases and J 8 bases, with 13 bases left between them. Germline values: CDR1 MNHEY, CDR2 SVGAGI. The CDR3 is 13 amino acids. CDR3 nucleotides: TGTGCCAGCAGTTATACCCAGGGGAGAGGCTACACCTTC. Translating gives CASSYTQGRGYTF.

The chain combines TRBV28 with TRBJ1-4, with D possibly being TRBD1 (5 bases). The CDR3 sequence is 16 residues long. V was cut by 0 bases and J by 1 base, with 9 bases left in between. Germline V lookup: CDR1 MDHEN, CDR2 SYDVKM. This CDR3 is CASSLWPRGTNEKLFF. As DNA, the CDR3 is TGTGCCAGCAGTTTATGGCCGAGGGGAACTAATGAAAAACTGTTTTTT.

This clonotype occurred many times. The rearrangement links TRBV6-1 to TRBJ2-5; possibly TRBD1 or TRBD2 for D (5 bases each). V dropped 5 bases and J dropped 3 bases, with 19 bases sitting between them. Germline values: CDR1 MNHNS, CDR2 SASEGT. This CDR3 has 16 amino acids. This chain's CDR3 is CASSTRQRGVKETQYF. The CDR3 bases are TGTGCCAGCAGTACTAGACAGAGAGGAGTAAAAGAGACCCAGTACTTC.

This clonotype occurred many times. This chain connects TRBV6-9 to TRBJ2-5, with TRBD1 matching over 7 bases. J lost 5 bases, V lost 6 bases, and 12 bases had no gene match. Germline assignment: CDR1 MNHGY and CDR2 SVAAGI. The CDR3 length is 15 residues. CDR3 region: CASSPDQQGSETQYF. The DNA for the CDR3 is TGTGCCAGCAGCCCGGATCAACAGGGGTCGGAGACCCAGTACTTC.